Sequencing of this TCR beta chain was carried out in a study of T cell repertoires in cytomegalovirus infection. Study summary: In public TCR beta signatures, there were indications of both CMV infection and matching HLA type. Study findings and constraints: HLA-C-restricted CMV clonotypes gave the most frequent clonotype in two of eight donors. The study identified carriers of CMV plus the relevant HLA from cumulative public TCR beta family frequency.

TCRdb itself ran the reads through MiXCR, one entry per CDR3 protein. Of hundreds of thousands of distinct CDR3 sequences in the sample, roughly a third were seen once. The CDR3 is 15 residues long. The germline V gene has CDR1 SGHRS and CDR2 YFSETQ. This clonotype has only a few counts. Its target is not known. One end of the junction is discordant with germline, which a read error may explain. The material sequenced was PBMCs. The V and J genes are TRBV5-1 and TRBJ2-2; 8 nucleotides align to TRBD1. This clonotype was sampled from a human donor in good health (CMV status not recorded). Some clones in this sample may be carry-over from other donors' samples. DNA of the CDR3: TGTGCCAGCAGTCCGGACAGGGTGAACACCGGGGAGCTGTTTTTT. Residues: CASSPDRVNTGELFF.